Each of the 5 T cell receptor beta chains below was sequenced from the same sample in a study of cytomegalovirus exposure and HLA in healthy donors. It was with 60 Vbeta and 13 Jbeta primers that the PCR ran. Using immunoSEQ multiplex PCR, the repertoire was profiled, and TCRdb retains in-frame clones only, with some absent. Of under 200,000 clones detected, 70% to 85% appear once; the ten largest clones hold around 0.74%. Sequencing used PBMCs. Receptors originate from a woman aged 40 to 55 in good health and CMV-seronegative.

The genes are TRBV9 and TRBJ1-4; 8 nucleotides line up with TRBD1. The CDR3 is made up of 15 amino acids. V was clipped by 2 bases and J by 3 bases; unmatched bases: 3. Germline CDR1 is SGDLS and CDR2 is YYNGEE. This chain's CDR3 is CASSVRQGSNEKLFF. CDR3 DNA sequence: TGTGCCAGCAGCGTTAGACAGGGGTCTAATGAAAAACTGTTTTTT.

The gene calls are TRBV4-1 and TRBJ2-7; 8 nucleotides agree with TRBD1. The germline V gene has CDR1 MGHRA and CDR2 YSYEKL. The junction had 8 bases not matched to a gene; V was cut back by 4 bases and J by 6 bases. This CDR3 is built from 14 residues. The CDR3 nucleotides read TGCGCCAGCAGCCTAATAGGGACAGGCAGCGAGCAGTACTTC. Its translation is CASSLIGTGSEQYF.

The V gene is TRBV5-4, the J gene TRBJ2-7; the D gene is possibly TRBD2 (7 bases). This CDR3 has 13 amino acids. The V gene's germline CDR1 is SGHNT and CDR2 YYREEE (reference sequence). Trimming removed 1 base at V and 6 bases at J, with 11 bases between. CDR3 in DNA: TGTGCCAGCAGCTTGAAGGGGGGGAGCGAGCAGTACTTC. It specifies CASSLKGGSEQYF.

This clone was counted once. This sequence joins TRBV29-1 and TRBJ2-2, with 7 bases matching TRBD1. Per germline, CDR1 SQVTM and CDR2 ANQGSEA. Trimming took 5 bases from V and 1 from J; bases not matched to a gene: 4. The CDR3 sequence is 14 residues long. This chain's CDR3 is CSVRDRGNTGELFF. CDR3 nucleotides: TGCAGCGTTCGGGACAGAGGGAACACCGGGGAGCTGTTTTTT.

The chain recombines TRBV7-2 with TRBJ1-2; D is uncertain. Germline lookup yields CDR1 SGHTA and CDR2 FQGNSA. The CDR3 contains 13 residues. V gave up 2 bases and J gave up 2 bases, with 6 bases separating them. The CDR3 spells CASSLTLNYGYTF. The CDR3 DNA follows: TGTGCCAGCAGCTTAACTCTAAACTATGGCTACACCTTC. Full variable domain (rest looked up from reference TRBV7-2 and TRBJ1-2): GAGVSQSPSNKVTEKGKDVELRCDPISGHTALYWYRQSLGQGLEFLIYFQGNSAPDKSGLPSDRFSAERTGGSVSTLTIQRTQQEDSAVYLCASSLTLNYGYTFGSGTRLTVV.